Included here is one T cell receptor (beta chain) sequence, with context. What it binds is unknown. The sample originates from a study of cytomegalovirus exposure and HLA in healthy donors. As for the study in general: A later analysis reported the 120 or so validation repertoires used the same platform as the 666 first-cohort repertoires.

CDR3 length equals 13 residues. CDR1 is SGHTS and CDR2 is YDEGEE in the germline V gene. The germline V and J ends were trimmed by 3 bases and 2 bases, with 9 bases remaining between them. Findings and limits, study-wide: A later analysis found first-cohort TCR clusters tended to co-occur in the approximately 120 validation repertoires.

The assay was immunoSEQ multiplex PCR, and TCRdb's table has in-frame clones only and misses some. The sample lists some 140,000 clones; 86% were seen once. The source material was PBMCs. J is TRBJ2-7 and V is TRBV5-8, with D maybe TRBD1 (6 bases). This receptor was taken from a human donor in good health. The CDR3 loop is CASSWDITYEQYF. The CDR3 DNA follows: TGTGCCAGCAGCTGGGACATTACCTACGAGCAGTACTTC.